Shown below are 14 T cell receptor beta chains from a single sample sequenced in a study of blood T cell repertoires in COVID-19. Assay used: immunoSEQ multiplex PCR; TCRdb lists only in-frame clones, some missing. The table records about 200,000 clones, roughly 80% of them present only once. The sequencing sample was made of peripheral blood. Receptor source: a woman of 80 years or more with acute or convalescent COVID-19.

The chain employs TRBV5-6 and TRBJ2-1; possible D gene TRBD2, 6 bases. From germline, CDR1 is SGHDT and CDR2 YYEEEE. Trimming took 1 base from V and 7 from J, leaving 15 bases between them. The CDR3 is 15 residues long. The CDR3 sequence: CASSLRLEGGNEQFF. For the CDR3, the DNA is TGTGCCAGCAGCTTGAGGTTAGAAGGAGGGAATGAGCAGTTCTTC.

The chain recombines TRBV14 with TRBJ2-5; a weak D match, TRBD2 (5 bases). V shed 0 bases and J shed 1 base, with 12 bases lying between them. This CDR3 is 16 amino acids long. The germline gives CDR1 SGHDN, CDR2 FVKESK. The CDR3 here is CASSQEMGGLQETQYF. The DNA of the CDR3 is TGTGCCAGCAGCCAAGAGATGGGCGGGCTCCAAGAGACCCAGTACTTC.

With respect to this clone: The sample has other DNA sequences that encode this CDR3 too. The chain carries TRBV28 and TRBJ1-1, with unresolved D. V lost 7 bases and J lost 0, with 6 bases in between. This CDR3 contains 12 residues. Germline-derived CDR1 and CDR2 are MDHEN and SYDVKM. The DNA for the CDR3 is TGTGCCAGCAAGCGGTTGAACACTGAAGCTTTCTTT. This translates into CASKRLNTEAFF.

The chain links TRBV28 to TRBJ1-2; D call uncertain. Trimming pared 6 bases from V and 4 bases from J, leaving 12 bases between. The length of the CDR3 is 13 residues. Looked up from germline, CDR1 is MDHEN and CDR2 is SYDVKM. CDR3 in DNA: TGTGCCAGCAGACTCCTAACGGGCTATGGCTACACCTTC. As protein: CASRLLTGYGYTF.

The chain employs TRBV18 and TRBJ1-2; 8 positions agree with TRBD1. CDR1 and CDR2 from the germline V gene are KGHSH and LQKENI. The CDR3 sequence is 19 residues long. V lost 3 bases to trimming and J lost 1 base; unmatched junction nucleotides: 16. The CDR3 DNA reads as TGTGCCAGCTCACCCCAGGACAGGGTGGGCCTGAGCTTTAACTATGGCTACACCTTC. Translated: CASSPQDRVGLSFNYGYTF.

The rearrangement links TRBV3-1 (or the pseudogene TRBV3-2) to TRBJ1-5; D is unclear. The ends were cut back, 0 bases at V and 10 bases at J, with 10 bases in the middle. Germline V CDR1 and CDR2: LGHDT, YNNKEL (reference sequence). The CDR3 length is 13 residues. CDR3 in DNA: TGTGCCAGCAGCCAAGAGGTCGGGGAACCCCAGCATTTT. Translated, it gives CASSQEVGEPQHF.

The chain joins TRBV5-4 to TRBJ1-4, with TRBD1 as a possible D gene (5 bases). Trimming pared 4 bases from V and 0 bases from J, leaving 13 bases between. CDR1 and CDR2 from the germline V gene are SGHNT and YYREEE (reference sequence). The CDR3 length is 16 residues. CDR3 protein: CASSPGVQATNEKLFF. The CDR3 DNA follows: TGTGCCAGCAGCCCAGGCGTACAGGCAACTAATGAAAAACTGTTTTTT.

CDR3: CASSTQGTGSTEAFF. DNA of the CDR3: TGTGCCAGTAGTACCCAGGGGACAGGGAGCACTGAAGCTTTCTTT. The chain is built from TRBV19 and TRBJ1-1, with 9 bases fitting TRBD1. Per the germline V gene, CDR1 is LNHDA and CDR2 is SQIVND (reference sequence). The CDR3 loop spans 15 amino acids. V lost 4 bases and J lost 4; bases outside the gene matches: 7.

This chain connects TRBV28 to TRBJ1-1; D is unresolved. Trimming removed 6 bases at V and 11 bases at J, with 16 bases between. This CDR3 has 12 amino acids. Germline loops: CDR1 MDHEN, CDR2 SYDVKM. This chain's CDR3 is CASSLRESGAFF. The DNA of the CDR3 is TGTGCCAGCAGCCTCCGGGAATCTGGGGCTTTCTTT.

The chain links TRBV5-1 to TRBJ2-7; TRBD1 matches 10 bases. V dropped 0 bases and J dropped 6; count of bases not matched to a gene: 6. This CDR3 is 15 amino acids long. Germline CDR1 is SGHRS and CDR2 is YFSETQ. CDR3 in amino acids: CASSLEGTGVSEQYF. CDR3 DNA sequence: TGCGCCAGCAGCTTGGAAGGGACAGGGGTATCCGAGCAGTACTTC.

The chain recombines TRBV5-1 with TRBJ1-2; possibly TRBD1 for D (5 bases). The germline V and J ends were trimmed by 4 bases and 4 bases, with 14 bases remaining between them. Germline loops: CDR1 SGHRS, CDR2 YFSETQ. The CDR3 length is 14 residues. The CDR3 loop reads CASSADREAYGYTF. The CDR3 DNA is TGCGCCAGCAGCGCCGACAGAGAGGCCTATGGCTACACCTTC.

The rearrangement uses TRBV19 and TRBJ2-1, with 7 bases fitting TRBD1. Germline CDR1 reads LNHDA; CDR2 reads SQIVND (reference sequence). Trimming at V came to 6 bases and at J to 2 bases, leaving 7 bases not matched to a gene. The CDR3 loop spans 15 amino acids. The CDR3 DNA reads as TGTGCCAGTAGCCCACGACAGGGAACCTACAATGAGCAGTTCTTC. The encoded protein is CASSPRQGTYNEQFF.

The V gene is TRBV28, the J gene TRBJ2-5; no definite D call. V lost 5 bases, J lost 2 bases, and 9 bases lay in between. Looked up from germline, CDR1 is MDHEN and CDR2 is SYDVKM. The CDR3 extends over 13 amino acids. CDR3 sequence: CASSGQIQETQYF. The CDR3 DNA reads as TGTGCCAGCAGTGGTCAGATTCAAGAGACCCAGTACTTC. Full variable domain (missing parts from reference TRBV28 and TRBJ2-5): DVKVTQSSRYLVKRTGEKVFLECVQDMDHENMFWYRQDPGLGLRLIYFSYDVKMKEKGDIPEGYSVSREKKERFSLILESASTNQTSMYLCASSGQIQETQYFGPGTRLLVL.

A single count supports this clone. This chain's CDR3 is CTSSHTIQGRSTGELFF. The CDR3 DNA is TGCACCAGCAGCCATACAATTCAGGGGCGATCCACCGGGGAGCTGTTTTTT. The gene calls are TRBV1 and TRBJ2-2; whether TRBD1, the table's D call, matches the DNA was not checked. TRBV1 is classified as a pseudogene. This CDR3 is built from 17 residues.